This T cell receptor beta chain was captured by sequencing in a study of cytomegalovirus exposure and HLA in healthy donors. CDR3 length equals 13 residues. Germline V lookup: CDR1 SEHNR, CDR2 FQNEAQ (reference sequence). Trimming pared 6 bases from V and 7 bases from J, leaving 12 bases between. Researchers ran the PCR with 60 Vbeta and 13 Jbeta primers. Original methodology: Later reanalysis found about 80 million unique TCR beta chains, around 10 million of them shared. The table came from immunoSEQ multiplex PCR; TCRdb's copy has only in-frame clones and leaves some out. V, J and clone size are those of that table, while D and trimming were read from the DNA. The sample has roughly 150,000 clones, approximately 75% seen once; the top ten hold approximately 2.3%.

Sequencing input: PBMCs. This TCR came from a man aged 50-60 years in good health and CMV-seropositive. The chain has TRBV7-9 and TRBJ1-4, with a weak D call TRBD1 (5 bases). The CDR3 spells CASRRGRGEKLFF. CDR3 DNA: TGTGCCAGCAGGCGGGGGAGGGGTGAAAAACTGTTTTTT.